Listed below are T cell receptor beta chains from one sample, sequenced in a study of Graves' ophthalmopathy and Graves' hyperthyroidism. TCRdb fed the multiplex PCR reads into MiXCR, producing one record per CDR3 protein. The sample lists 350,000 to 400,000 distinct CDR3 sequences; 15% were seen once. Sequences were obtained from peripheral blood. The receptor source for this set is a woman between 18 and 30 years old with stable Graves' hyperthyroidism. Each CDR3 is given with its conserved first and last residue. Each record gives: D gene, J gene, V gene, clone size, CDR3 DNA, CDR3 protein. D genes are given only for firm matches. Size values are once, few and many counts, or a class for expanded clones, and some rows have none.

>TRBD1|TRBJ1-1|TRBV12-3/TRBV12-4|many
TGTGCCAGCAGCCTCTCGTCTTGGGGACAGGGGTCCACTGAAGCTTTCTTT
CASSLSSWGQGSTEAFF
>TRBD2|TRBJ2-5|TRBV12-3/TRBV12-4|.
TGTGCCAGCAGTTTGGCTAGCGGGAGAGAGACCCAGTACTTC
CASSLASGRETQYF
>TRBD2|TRBJ2-7|TRBV6-2/TRBV6-3|many
TGTGCCAGCAGTGTGACGAGCTGGGGGGGGAAGTCCCACGAGCAGTACTTC
CASSVTSWGGKSHEQYF
>.|TRBJ2-7|TRBV4-1|.
TGCGCCAGCAGCTTCCGGGCCTTCTACGAGCAGTACTTC
CASSFRAFYEQYF
>.|TRBJ2-5|TRBV5-4|many
TGTGCCAGCAGCTTGCCAGGGGCCGAGACCCAGTACTTC
CASSLPGAETQYF
>.|TRBJ2-5|TRBV13|many
TGTGCCAGCAGCGCCCGGGACACCGCGCAAGAGACCCAGTACTTC
CASSARDTAQETQYF
>TRBD1|TRBJ2-7|TRBV28|.
TGTGCCAGCAAGGGACAGGGGGGTGAGCAGTACTTC
CASKGQGGEQYF
>.|TRBJ2-7|TRBV28|many
TGTGCCAGCAGTTTATTAGTCTACGAGCAGTACTTC
CASSLLVYEQYF
>.|TRBJ1-1|TRBV3-1|few
TGTGCCAGCCGGGTGGGGGCCGGGGGTGGCACTGAAGCTTTCTTT
CASRVGAGGGTEAFF
>TRBD1|TRBJ2-7|TRBV6-5|many
TGTGCCAGCAGAGGAGGACAGGGGGTCTACGAGCAGTACTTC
CASRGGQGVYEQYF
>.|TRBJ2-7|TRBV28|.
TGTGCCAGCGGACCACAGGGTGGCTACGAGCAGTACTTC
CASGPQGGYEQYF
>.|TRBJ2-2|TRBV13|many
TGTGCCAGCAGCTTTGTCAGGGGGAACACCGGGGAGCTGTTTTTT
CASSFVRGNTGELFF
>TRBD1|TRBJ1-5|TRBV19|many
TGTGCCAGTGGGACAGGGCGTCAGCCCCAGCATTTT
CASGTGRQPQHF
>.|TRBJ2-5|TRBV6-1|many
TGTGCCAGCACCACGGGGGGCAAAGAGGCCCAGTACTTC
CASTTGGKEAQYF
>.|TRBJ1-1|TRBV6-1|many
TGTGCCAGCAGTGAAATGTGGGGGCGCGGGAACACTGAAGCTTTCTTT
CASSEMWGRGNTEAFF